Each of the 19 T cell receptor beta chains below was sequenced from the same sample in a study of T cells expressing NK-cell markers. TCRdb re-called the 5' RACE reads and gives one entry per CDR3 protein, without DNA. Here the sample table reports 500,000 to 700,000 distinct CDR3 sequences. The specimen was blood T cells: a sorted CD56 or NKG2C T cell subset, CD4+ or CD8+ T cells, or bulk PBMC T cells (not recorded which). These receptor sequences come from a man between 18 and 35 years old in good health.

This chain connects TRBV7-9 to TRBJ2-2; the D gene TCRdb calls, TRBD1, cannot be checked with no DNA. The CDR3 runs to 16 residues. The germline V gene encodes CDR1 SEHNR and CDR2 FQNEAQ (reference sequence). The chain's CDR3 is CASIGKGAANTGELFF.

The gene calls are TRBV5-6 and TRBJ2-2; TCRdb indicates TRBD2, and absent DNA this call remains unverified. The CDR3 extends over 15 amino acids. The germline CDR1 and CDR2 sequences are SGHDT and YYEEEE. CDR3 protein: CASSPQTASTGELFF.

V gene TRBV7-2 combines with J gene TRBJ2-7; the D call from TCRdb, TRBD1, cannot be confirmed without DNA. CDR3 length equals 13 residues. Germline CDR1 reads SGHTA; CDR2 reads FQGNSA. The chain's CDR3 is CASTHRQGYEQYF. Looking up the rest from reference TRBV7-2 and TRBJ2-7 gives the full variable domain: GAGVSQSPSNKVTEKGKDVELRCDPISGHTALYWYRQSLGQGLEFLIYFQGNSAPDKSGLPSDRFSAERTGGSVSTLTIQRTQQEDSAVYLCASTHRQGYEQYFGPGTRLTVT.

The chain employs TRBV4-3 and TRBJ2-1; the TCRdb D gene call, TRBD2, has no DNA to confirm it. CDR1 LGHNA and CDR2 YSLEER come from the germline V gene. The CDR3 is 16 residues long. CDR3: CASSQESGPRLNEQFF.

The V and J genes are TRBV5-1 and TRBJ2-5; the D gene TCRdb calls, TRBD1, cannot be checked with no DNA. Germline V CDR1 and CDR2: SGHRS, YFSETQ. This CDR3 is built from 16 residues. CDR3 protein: CASSASPGTTMETQYF.

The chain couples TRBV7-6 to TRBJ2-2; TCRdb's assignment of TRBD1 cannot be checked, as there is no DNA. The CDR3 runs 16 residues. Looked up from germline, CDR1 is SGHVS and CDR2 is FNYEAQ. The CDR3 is CASSRDRAGVTGELFF.

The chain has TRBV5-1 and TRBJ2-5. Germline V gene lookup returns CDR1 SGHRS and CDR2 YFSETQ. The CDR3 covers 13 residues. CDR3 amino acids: CASSLAVGETQYF.

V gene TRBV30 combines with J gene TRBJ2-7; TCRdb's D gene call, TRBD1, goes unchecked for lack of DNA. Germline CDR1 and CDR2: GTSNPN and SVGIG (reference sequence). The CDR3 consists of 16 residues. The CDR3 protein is CAWSVPYDSETYEQYF. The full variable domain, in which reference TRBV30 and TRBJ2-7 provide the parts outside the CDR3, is SQTIHQWPATLVQPVGSPLSLECTVEGTSNPNLYWYRQAAGRGLQLLFYSVGIGQISSEVPQNLSASRPQDRQFILSSKKLLLSDSGFYLCAWSVPYDSETYEQYFGPGTRLTVT.

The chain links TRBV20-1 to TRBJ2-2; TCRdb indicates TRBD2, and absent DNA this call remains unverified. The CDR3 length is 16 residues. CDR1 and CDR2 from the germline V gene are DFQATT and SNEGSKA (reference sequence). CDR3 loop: CSATGFDGRETGELFF.

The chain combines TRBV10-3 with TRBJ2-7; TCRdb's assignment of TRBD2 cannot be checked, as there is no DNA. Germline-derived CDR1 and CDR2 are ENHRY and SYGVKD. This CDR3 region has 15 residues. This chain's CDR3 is CAISKSGTLGDEQYF.

CDR3 protein: CASSLDTREGEQYF. V is TRBV7-2 and J is TRBJ2-7; TCRdb picks TRBD1, but there is no DNA to check that call. This CDR3 is built from 14 residues. Germline V gene lookup returns CDR1 SGHTA and CDR2 FQGNSA.

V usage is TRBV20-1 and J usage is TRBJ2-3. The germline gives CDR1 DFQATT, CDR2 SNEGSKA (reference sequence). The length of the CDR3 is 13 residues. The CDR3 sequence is CSARDSLTDTQYF.

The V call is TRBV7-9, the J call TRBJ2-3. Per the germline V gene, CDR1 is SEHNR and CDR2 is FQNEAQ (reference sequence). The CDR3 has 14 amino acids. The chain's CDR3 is CASTLTILRDTQYF.

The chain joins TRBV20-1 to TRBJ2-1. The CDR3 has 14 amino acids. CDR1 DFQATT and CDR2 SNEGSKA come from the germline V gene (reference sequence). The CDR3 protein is CSARNLVSGNEQFF.

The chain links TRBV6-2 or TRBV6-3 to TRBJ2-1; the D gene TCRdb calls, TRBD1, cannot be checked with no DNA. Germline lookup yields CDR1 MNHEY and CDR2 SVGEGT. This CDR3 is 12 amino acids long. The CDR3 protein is CASSFPGTGPFF.

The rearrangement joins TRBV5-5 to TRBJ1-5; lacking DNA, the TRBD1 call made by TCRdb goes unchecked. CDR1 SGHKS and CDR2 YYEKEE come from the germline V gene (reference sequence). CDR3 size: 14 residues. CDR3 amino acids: CASSLGVGDQPQHF. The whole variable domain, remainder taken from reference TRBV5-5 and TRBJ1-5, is DAGVTQSPTHLIKTRGQQVTLRCSPISGHKSVSWYQQVLGQGPQFIFQYYEKEERGRGNFPDRFSARQFPNYSSELNVNALLLGDSALYLCASSLGVGDQPQHFGDGTRLSIL.

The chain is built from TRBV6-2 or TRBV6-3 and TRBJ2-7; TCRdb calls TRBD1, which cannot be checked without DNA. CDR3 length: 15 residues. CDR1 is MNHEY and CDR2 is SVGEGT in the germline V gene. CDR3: CASSLGTPPGEEQYF.

CDR3 loop: CASSFKAGGNTGELFF. This chain connects TRBV5-1 to TRBJ2-2; TCRdb proposes TRBD1, but this gene call is untestable without DNA. This CDR3 is built from 16 residues. Per germline, CDR1 SGHRS and CDR2 YFSETQ.

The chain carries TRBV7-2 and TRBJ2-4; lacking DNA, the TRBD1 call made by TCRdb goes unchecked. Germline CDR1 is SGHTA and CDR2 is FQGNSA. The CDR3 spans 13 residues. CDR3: CASSLTGVNIQYF. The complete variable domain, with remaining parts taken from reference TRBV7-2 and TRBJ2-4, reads GAGVSQSPSNKVTEKGKDVELRCDPISGHTALYWYRQSLGQGLEFLIYFQGNSAPDKSGLPSDRFSAERTGGSVSTLTIQRTQQEDSAVYLCASSLTGVNIQYFGAGTRLSVL.